A selection of T cell receptor beta chains follows, all from one sample in a study of shared clonotypes between healthy human individuals. Generated by immunoSEQ multiplex PCR, the TCRdb table keeps only in-frame clones and is missing some. The data contain over 2 million clones, 85% to 95% of them singletons. Material: naive CD4+ T cells from PBMCs. These receptors all come from a man younger than 30 in good health. Some clones in this sample may be carry-over from other donors' samples. The CDR3 runs from the conserved cysteine through the conserved F or W. D genes are given only for firm matches. Some rows have no size entry. The others give once, few or many, or a class for an expanded clone.

TRBV5-6	NA	TRBD2	TRBJ2-3	CASSQWGGVRTDTQYF	TGTGCCAGCAGCCAATGGGGGGGAGTTCGCACAGATACGCAGTATTTT
TRBV6-6	once	TRBD1	TRBJ1-4	CASRPQGVEKLFF	TGTGCCAGCAGGCCACAGGGGGTTGAAAAACTGTTTTTT
TRBV28	NA	NA	TRBJ1-2	CASSPEDEDYGYTF	TGTGCCAGCAGTCCCGAGGACGAGGACTATGGCTACACCTTC
TRBV29-1	NA	TRBD1	TRBJ1-1	CSVTGGGGEAFF	TGCAGCGTCACAGGGGGAGGCGGTGAAGCTTTCTTT
TRBV30	NA	NA	TRBJ1-5	CAWTRHPGDQPQHF	TGTGCCTGGACCCGACACCCTGGGGATCAGCCCCAGCATTTT
TRBV28	NA	NA	TRBJ1-5	CASTGGGQPQHF	TGTGCCAGCACCGGGGGAGGTCAGCCCCAGCATTTT
TRBV9	NA	NA	TRBJ2-1	CASSVAGTYNEQFF	TGTGCCAGCAGCGTAGCCGGCACCTACAATGAGCAGTTCTTC
TRBV28	NA	NA	TRBJ1-5	CASSLIGGGQPQHF	TGTGCCAGCAGTTTAATAGGGGGAGGACAGCCCCAGCATTTT
TRBV30	NA	NA	TRBJ1-1	CAWKGALTLRVAEAFF	TGTGCCTGGAAAGGGGCCCTTACCCTACGGGTGGCTGAAGCTTTCTTT
TRBV7-3	few	TRBD2	TRBJ2-1	CASSPTSGTYNEQFF	TGTGCCAGCAGTCCCACTAGCGGGACCTACAATGAGCAGTTCTTC
TRBV5-1	NA	NA	TRBJ2-2	CASSSGHPAGELFF	TGCGCCAGCAGCTCGGGACACCCCGCCGGGGAGCTGTTTTTT
TRBV27	NA	NA	TRBJ2-7	CASRLGLPYTYEQYF	TGTGCCAGCAGATTGGGACTCCCTTATACCTACGAGCAGTACTTC
TRBV7-9	NA	NA	TRBJ2-7	CASSLGTWDRSSYEQYF	TGTGCCAGCAGCTTGGGAACTTGGGACCGGAGCTCCTACGAGCAGTACTTC
TRBV19	NA	TRBD2	TRBJ2-7	CASSTPGTSGTYEQYF	TGTGCCAGTAGTACCCCCGGGACTAGCGGAACCTACGAGCAGTACTTC
TRBV11-3	once	NA	TRBJ2-2	CASSTHTGELFF	TGTGCCAGCAGCACCCACACCGGGGAGCTGTTTTTT
TRBV11-3	NA	TRBD1	TRBJ2-2	CASSAPDRVGELFF	TGTGCCAGCAGCGCTCCGGACAGGGTTGGGGAGCTGTTTTTT
TRBV6-5	NA	NA	TRBJ2-7	CASIQRGGSTYEQYF	TGTGCCAGCATCCAACGCGGCGGATCAACCTACGAGCAGTACTTC
TRBV5-1	NA	NA	TRBJ1-5	CASSLEGQSNQPQHF	TGCGCCAGCAGCTTGGAGGGGCAAAGCAATCAGCCCCAGCATTTT
TRBV28	NA	TRBD1	TRBJ2-7	CASSHRQGDSVYEQYF	TGTGCCAGCAGTCACAGACAGGGGGATTCTGTTTACGAGCAGTACTTC
TRBV5-8	NA	TRBD1	TRBJ1-4	CASSHRDRVGLFF	TGTGCCAGCAGCCATAGGGACAGGGTAGGACTGTTTTTT
TRBV5-1	few	NA	TRBJ2-7	CASSLVLWTYEQYF	TGCGCCAGCAGCTTGGTGTTGTGGACCTACGAGCAGTACTTC
TRBV5-4	NA	TRBD1	TRBJ2-5	CASSTTTGSETQYF	TGTGCCAGCAGCACGACGACAGGGTCAGAGACCCAGTACTTC
TRBV5-8	NA	TRBD2	TRBJ2-3	CASSWNSGPADTQYF	TGTGCCAGCAGCTGGAATAGCGGGCCGGCAGATACGCAGTATTTT
TRBV6-1	NA	NA	TRBJ1-1	CASGENTEAFF	TGTGCCAGCGGGGAGAACACTGAAGCTTTCTTT
TRBV29-1	NA	NA	TRBJ2-1	CSVARLTFNEQFF	TGCAGCGTTGCAAGACTAACTTTTAATGAGCAGTTCTTC
TRBV20-1	few	NA	TRBJ1-1	CSAGTEAFF	TGCAGTGCCGGCACTGAAGCTTTCTTT
TRBV27	NA	TRBD2	TRBJ2-3	CASSLLREHFATQYF	TGTGCCAGCAGTTTGTTGCGGGAGCACTTTGCTACGCAGTATTTT
TRBV9	few	TRBD2	TRBJ2-1	CASSVGTSGRSEQFF	TGTGCCAGCAGCGTTGGGACTAGCGGGAGGTCTGAGCAGTTCTTC
TRBV29-1	NA	TRBD1	TRBJ2-7	CSARQGTYEQYF	TGCAGCGCACGACAGGGAACCTACGAGCAGTACTTC
TRBV6-9	NA	NA	TRBJ2-7	CASSKWDGNYEQYF	TGTGCCAGCAGTAAGTGGGACGGAAACTACGAGCAGTACTTC
TRBV28	NA	NA	TRBJ1-1	CASTPPGGNTEAFF	TGTGCCAGCACCCCTCCCGGGGGGAACACTGAAGCTTTCTTT
TRBV30	NA	NA	TRBJ2-7	CASNHLALNKPYEQYF	TGTGCCTCAAACCATCTAGCACTGAACAAGCCCTACGAGCAGTACTTC
TRBV9	NA	TRBD2	TRBJ2-6	CASSAAGGDGANVLTF	TGTGCCAGCAGCGCCGCGGGAGGGGACGGGGCCAACGTCCTGACTTTC
TRBV15	NA	NA	TRBJ2-2	CATSRVLGTLTGELFF	TGTGCCACCAGCAGAGTCCTCGGGACTCTAACCGGGGAGCTGTTTTTT
TRBV5-1	NA	TRBD1	TRBJ2-3	CASSLYRDSYTDTQYF	TGCGCCAGCAGCTTATACCGGGACAGCTACACAGATACGCAGTATTTT
TRBV19	NA	NA	TRBJ2-3	CASTPWGADTQYF	TGTGCCAGTACCCCGTGGGGGGCAGATACGCAGTATTTT
TRBV7-7	NA	TRBD1	TRBJ2-1	CASSLEVGTDKFF	TGTGCCAGCAGCTTAGAAGTAGGGACAGATAAGTTCTTC
TRBV28	NA	NA	TRBJ1-2	CASSALYGYTF	TGTGCCAGCAGTGCCCTCTATGGCTACACCTTC
TRBV6-1	NA	TRBD1	TRBJ2-7	CASGRDRDYEQYF	TGTGCCAGCGGTCGGGACAGGGACTACGAGCAGTACTTC
TRBV7-3	NA	NA	TRBJ2-3	CASSRYPRGGLGSVADTQYF	TGTGCCAGCAGCCGTTACCCAAGGGGAGGTCTCGGGTCAGTCGCAGATACGCAGTATTTT
TRBV27	NA	NA	TRBJ1-1	CASGSTMGFYTEAFF	TGTGCCAGCGGATCAACCATGGGCTTTTACACTGAAGCTTTCTTT
TRBV19	once	TRBD2	TRBJ2-2	CASSPIGSGTTGELFF	TGTGCCAGTAGTCCCATTGGTAGCGGGACCACCGGGGAGCTGTTTTTT
TRBV5-4	NA	TRBD2	TRBJ2-7	CASSPPRGTSGILGEQYF	TGTGCCAGCAGCCCCCCCAGGGGGACTAGCGGGATTTTAGGCGAGCAGTACTTC
TRBV4-1	NA	TRBD1	TRBJ1-1	CASRLTGGNLYTEAFF	TGCGCCAGCAGATTGACAGGGGGGAATTTGTACACTGAAGCTTTCTTT
TRBV5-1	NA	NA	TRBJ2-3	CASSLGQGWDTQYF	TGCGCCAGCAGCTTGGGGCAGGGTTGGGATACGCAGTATTTT
TRBV5-4	NA	NA	TRBJ1-1	CASSPGGTGRRGEAFF	TGTGCCAGCAGCCCAGGAGGAACGGGGCGTCGAGGTGAAGCTTTCTTT